This T cell receptor (beta chain) was identified during a study of shared clonotypes between healthy human individuals (TCRdb year 2020). With regard to the full study: The cohort comprised a couple of women and a few men aged 18 to 49 years. For each donor, CD4 naive and CD4 memory were each run on three plates, CD8 naive on two plates, and CD8 memory on one plate. Blood TCR repertoires of a handful of healthy adults were deeply sequenced to estimate repertoire size and the extent of clonotype sharing between individuals. Libraries were prepared and TCR repertoires were sequenced by different laboratories using diverse techniques, in order to increase sequencing depth and limit assay-specific biases. Leukapheresis yielded between about 0.8 and 8.9 billion PBMCs per donor. Summary of the overall study and its limitations: Pairwise subsampling indicated that sequencing depth was expected to affect the degree of clonotype sharing among donors. Compared with non-shared clonotypes, the clonotypes found in all four sorted-subset donors had higher generation probabilities. The genetic and exposure-history diversity represented was limited by the small number of donors. Incomplete sequencing was indicated by rarefaction of sorted-subset datasets, despite the large sequencing depth. Sharing across four donors was observed for approximately 5% of naive CD4, 3% to 3.5% of naive CD8, 2.3% of memory CD4, and about 0.39% of memory CD8 clonotypes. Sampling was restricted to blood, and TCR repertoires in tissues likely differ from the TCR repertoires found in blood. Naive subsets generally had larger estimated clonotype richness than memory subsets did.

From cysteine to phenylalanine, the CDR3 is 15 amino acids long. Only the CDR3 DNA is retained, 45 bases long and in frame from the first base. The germline V gene specifies MGHDK as CDR1 and SYGVNS as CDR2. Cut back by 5 bases and 0 bases, the V and J ends lie 11 bases apart. As to this clone: The antigen this receptor binds is unknown. No quality values exist for individual bases; no much larger clone is one base distant.

Using the deep immunoSEQ assay, multiplex PCR amplified TCR CDR3 regions from genomic DNA. Extracted genomic DNA from each cell subset was distributed evenly across all wells of several immunoSEQ 96-well plates, and each plate was treated as a replicate. For sorted subsets, 200 to 250 ng of genomic DNA, equivalent to about 30,000 T cell genomes, went into each replicate PCR. Purified libraries were measured with a Qubit 3.0 fluorometer, size-checked on a Bioanalyzer 2100, and measured again with the KAPA Library Quantification kit. Each immunoSEQ 96-well plate was sequenced on its own single-read 150-cycle Illumina NextSeq 550 flow cell. The published analysis was carried out like this. Because the immunoSEQ output included only junctional sequences and no quality scores, the filtering could not be the same as the filtering used for full-length reads. To assign V/J genes and CDR3, sequences were annotated using PyIR, a Python wrapper for IgBLAST v1.9, with IMGT germline references. Reads with weak V/J assignments (E-value above 1e-6), missing CDR3, stop codons, out-of-frame junctions, or ambiguous translated residues were removed. A V3J clonotype was defined by an identical inferred V gene, J gene, and CDR3 amino acid sequence. Percentage overlap between repertoires was computed as shared unique clonotypes divided by the size of the smaller repertoire. Three approaches were used to assess repertoire richness: RTK rarefaction, the Chao1 estimator, and Recon v2.1 estimates of unobserved clonotypes. Generation probabilities for all TCRbeta clonotypes obtained by the gDNA method from a handful of donors were computed using OLGA. TCRdb took over this immuneACCESS table, retaining in-frame rearrangements with V and J assigned. Such tables are incomplete; in checked studies, under half of the missing clones stem from an unresolved V gene, and the remainder is unexplained. The D gene and trimming were derived from the DNA, and the V and J assignments and clone size from that table. The sample table records more than 2,000,000 clones; 85% to 95% of these occur just once. The top ten constitute under 0.45% of the sample.

The donors were healthy, HIV-negative adults with no recently reported acute infections or vaccinations. Only Caucasian adults living in Nashville, Tennessee, USA were represented among the donors. CD4+ T cells were enriched by magnetic negative selection; naive cells were then positively selected on CD45RA, and the negative fraction formed the memory subset. After blood collection by leukapheresis, PBMCs were isolated using Ficoll-Histopaque density gradient centrifugation and then cryopreserved in the vapor phase of liquid nitrogen. Purity and quantity of every magnetically sorted T cell population were checked by analytical flow cytometry. Each sorted fraction had its genomic DNA isolated and then quantified by UV absorbance on a Nanodrop 2000c.

This sequence uses TRBV25-1 and TRBJ2-1, with the D gene call left open. The TCR sequence derives from a man in his late teens or twenties in good health. Some clones in this sample may be carry-over from other donors' samples. The sequenced sample was naive CD4+ T cells from PBMCs. Reading the label with the study, this specimen's cell subset or site is: CD45RA+ positively selected. The nucleotide sequence is TGTGCCAGCAGTCGGTCGGGCGGCTCCTACAATGAGCAGTTCTTC. It specifies CASSRSGGSYNEQFF.